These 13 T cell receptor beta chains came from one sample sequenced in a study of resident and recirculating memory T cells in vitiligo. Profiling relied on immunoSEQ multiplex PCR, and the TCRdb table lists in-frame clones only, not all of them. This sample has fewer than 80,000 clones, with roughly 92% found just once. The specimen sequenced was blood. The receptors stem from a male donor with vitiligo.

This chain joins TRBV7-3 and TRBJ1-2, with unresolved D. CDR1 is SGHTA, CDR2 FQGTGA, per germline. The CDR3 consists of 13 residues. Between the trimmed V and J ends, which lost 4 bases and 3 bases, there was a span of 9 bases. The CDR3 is CASSSGRDYGYTF. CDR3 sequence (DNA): TGTGCCAGCAGCTCTGGTCGCGACTATGGCTACACCTTC.

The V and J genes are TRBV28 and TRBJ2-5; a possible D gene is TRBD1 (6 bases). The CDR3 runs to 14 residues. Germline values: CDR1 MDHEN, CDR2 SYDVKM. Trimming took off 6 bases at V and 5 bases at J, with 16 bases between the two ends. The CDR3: CASRGSGDPETQYF. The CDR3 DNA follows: TGTGCCAGCAGGGGATCAGGGGACCCGGAGACCCAGTACTTC.

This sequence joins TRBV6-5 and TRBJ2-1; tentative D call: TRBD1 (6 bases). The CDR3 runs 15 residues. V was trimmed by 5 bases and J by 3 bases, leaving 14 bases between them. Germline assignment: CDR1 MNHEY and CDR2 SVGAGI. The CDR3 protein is CASSVQGPNYNEQFF. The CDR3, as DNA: TGTGCCAGCAGTGTCCAGGGGCCGAACTACAATGAGCAGTTCTTC.

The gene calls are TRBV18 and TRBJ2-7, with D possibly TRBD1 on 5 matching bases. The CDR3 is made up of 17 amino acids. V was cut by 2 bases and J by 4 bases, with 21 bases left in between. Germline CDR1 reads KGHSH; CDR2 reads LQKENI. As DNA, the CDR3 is TGTGCCAGCTCACCAGGACCCCGGACAAGCAATAGGTACGAGCAGTACTTC. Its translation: CASSPGPRTSNRYEQYF.

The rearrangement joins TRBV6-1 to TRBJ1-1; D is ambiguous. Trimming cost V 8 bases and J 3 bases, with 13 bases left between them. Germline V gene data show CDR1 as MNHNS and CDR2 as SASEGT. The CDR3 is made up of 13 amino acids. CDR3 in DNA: TGTGCCAGCTCCCTTTCCGGGGACACTGAAGCTTTCTTT. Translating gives CASSLSGDTEAFF.

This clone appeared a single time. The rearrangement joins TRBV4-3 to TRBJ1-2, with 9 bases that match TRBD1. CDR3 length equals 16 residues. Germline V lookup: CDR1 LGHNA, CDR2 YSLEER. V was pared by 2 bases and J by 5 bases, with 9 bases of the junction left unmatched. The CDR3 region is CASSQYGTDRGYGYTF. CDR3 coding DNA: TGCGCCAGCAGCCAATACGGTACGGACAGGGGTTATGGCTACACCTTC.

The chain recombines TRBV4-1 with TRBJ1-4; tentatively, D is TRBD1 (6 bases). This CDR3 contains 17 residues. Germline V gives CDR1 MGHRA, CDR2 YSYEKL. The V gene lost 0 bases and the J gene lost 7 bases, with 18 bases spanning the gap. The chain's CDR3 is CASSQEGTPSRGEKLFF. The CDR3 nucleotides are TGCGCCAGCAGCCAAGAAGGGACACCCTCGCGAGGTGAAAAACTGTTTTTT.

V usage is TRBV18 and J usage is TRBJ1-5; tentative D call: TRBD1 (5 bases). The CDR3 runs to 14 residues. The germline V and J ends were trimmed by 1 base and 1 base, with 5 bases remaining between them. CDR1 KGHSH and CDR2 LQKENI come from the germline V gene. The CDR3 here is CASSPQGSNQPQHF. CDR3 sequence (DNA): TGTGCCAGCTCACCACAGGGGAGCAATCAGCCCCAGCATTTT.

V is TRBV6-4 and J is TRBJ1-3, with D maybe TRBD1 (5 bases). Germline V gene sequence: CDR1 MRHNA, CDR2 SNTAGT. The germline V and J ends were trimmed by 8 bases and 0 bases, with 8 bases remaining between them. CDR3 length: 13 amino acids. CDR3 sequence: CASGGGSGNTIYF. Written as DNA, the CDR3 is TGTGCCAGCGGGGGGGGCTCTGGAAACACCATATATTTT.

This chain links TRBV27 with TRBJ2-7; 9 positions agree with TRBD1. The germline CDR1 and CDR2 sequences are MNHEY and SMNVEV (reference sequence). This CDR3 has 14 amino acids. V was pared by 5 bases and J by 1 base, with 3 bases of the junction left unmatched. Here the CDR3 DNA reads TGTGCCAGCAGTGTTGGGACAGGGTCCTACGAGCAGTACTTC. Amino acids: CASSVGTGSYEQYF.

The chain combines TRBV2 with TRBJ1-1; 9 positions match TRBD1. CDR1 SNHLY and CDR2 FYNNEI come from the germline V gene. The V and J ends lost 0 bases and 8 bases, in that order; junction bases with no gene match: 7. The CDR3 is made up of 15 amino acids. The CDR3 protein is CASSEADRGGLEAFF. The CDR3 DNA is TGTGCCAGCAGTGAAGCCGACAGGGGGGGTTTGGAAGCTTTCTTT. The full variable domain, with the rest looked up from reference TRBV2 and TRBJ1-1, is EPEVTQTPSHQVTQMGQEVILRCVPISNHLYFYWYRQILGQKVEFLVSFYNNEISEKSEIFDDQFSVERPDGSNFTLKIRSTKLEDSAMYFCASSEADRGGLEAFFGQGTRLTVV.

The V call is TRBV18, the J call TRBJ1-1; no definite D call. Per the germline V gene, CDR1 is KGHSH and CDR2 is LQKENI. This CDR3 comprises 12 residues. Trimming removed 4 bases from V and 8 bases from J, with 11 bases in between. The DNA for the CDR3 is TGTGCCAGCTCACGGTCACGTGAGGAAGCTTTCTTT. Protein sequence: CASSRSREEAFF.

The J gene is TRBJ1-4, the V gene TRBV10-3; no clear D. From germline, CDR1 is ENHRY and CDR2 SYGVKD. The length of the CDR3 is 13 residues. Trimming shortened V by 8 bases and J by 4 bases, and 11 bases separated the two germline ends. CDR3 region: CAIGAAGNEKLFF. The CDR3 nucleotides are TGTGCCATCGGAGCTGCTGGTAATGAAAAACTGTTTTTT.